These T cell receptor beta chains were read from a single sample in a study of post-analysis software for immune sequencing data. TCRdb passed the PCR reads through MiXCR, listing each CDR3 protein once. The sample lists hundreds of thousands of distinct CDR3 sequences; roughly 40% were seen once. Sequencing was performed on blood. Source of these receptors: a girl aged 5-17 years with multiple sclerosis. CDR3s include the opening cysteine and the closing phenylalanine or tryptophan. The order of the fields is V gene, clone size, CDR3 protein. The size field is filled for only some rows; it gives once, few, many or a size class.

>TRBV2|once
CASNQGLIDTQYF
>TRBV20-1|NA
CSASGQGYGYTF
>TRBV7-9|NA
CASSGRGPETQYF
>TRBV4-1|many
CASSQEGADEQYF
>TRBV29-1|NA
CSVLSRDTQYF
>TRBV5-1|NA
CASSPYINSPLHF
>TRBV5-1|NA
CASSTTGRSSYEQYF
>TRBV11-1|NA
CASSFGTEANYGYTF
>TRBV12-3/TRBV12-4|many
CASSRGGYEQYF
>TRBV7-2|NA
CASSSRASSYETQYF
>TRBV29-1|NA
CSALSGKPYEQYF
>TRBV20-1|few
CSAADSYTQYF
>TRBV5-1|few
CASSLSGVTDTQYF
>TRBV9|NA
CASSGSGYNEQFF
>TRBV24-1|NA
CATSAPLAGYTDTQYF
>TRBV9|NA
CASSVGLRLSYNEQFF
>TRBV12-3/TRBV12-4|NA
CASSLREIGEQYF
>TRBV5-5|once
CASSLDGTGVYGYTF
>TRBV12-3/TRBV12-4|once
CASKTGTGERFF
>TRBV6-1|NA
CASSFGGTGGNEQYF
>TRBV20-1|NA
CSARNPGGRETQYF
>TRBV2|NA
CTSISPGEETQYF
>TRBV19|NA
CASSMQGAADEYTF
>TRBV12-3/TRBV12-4|few
CASSSAGLLGYTF
>TRBV27|few
CASSSRDSITDTQYF
>TRBV12-3/TRBV12-4|NA
CASRTDRGNTEAFF
>TRBV7-2|NA
CASRGGVQETQYF